The 11 T cell receptor beta chains listed next were all sequenced from one sample in a study of response to subunit inactivated influenza vaccine. From the RT-PCR reads, TCRdb called clonotypes with MiXCR, one entry per CDR3 protein. Of about 780,000 distinct CDR3 sequences detected, less than 20% appear once; the ten largest clones hold roughly 11%. Sample: PBMCs from blood, taken 5 days after vaccination. These receptors were taken from a man between 45 and 60 years old who received an inactivated influenza vaccine.

The V gene is TRBV5-1, the J gene TRBJ2-5, with D possibly being TRBD1 or TRBD2 (5 bases each). Germline lookup yields CDR1 SGHRS and CDR2 YFSETQ. Trimming took off 4 bases at V and 7 bases at J, with 17 bases between the two ends. The CDR3 contains 14 residues. CDR3 region: CASSHEGNTGTQYF. In DNA form, the CDR3 reads TGCGCCAGCAGCCACGAGGGAAACACAGGGACCCAGTACTTC.

This clonotype was observed a few times. This chain links TRBV6-1 with TRBJ2-7; 8 bases align to TRBD1. The V and J ends lost 6 bases and 3 bases, in that order; junction bases with no gene match: 13. CDR1 MNHNS and CDR2 SASEGT come from the germline V gene. The CDR3 sequence is 16 residues long. The CDR3: CASSDWKYDRGYEQYF. Written as DNA, the CDR3 is TGTGCCAGCAGCGACTGGAAATATGACAGGGGCTACGAGCAGTACTTC.

The chain carries TRBV12-3 or TRBV12-4 and TRBJ1-2; 10 nucleotides align to TRBD1. The trim removed 3 bases at V and 8 bases at J, leaving 12 bases unmatched. This CDR3 spans 16 amino acids. As DNA, the CDR3 is TGTGCCAGCAGTTTGGGACAGGGGATCGCTATGATCGGCTACACCTTC. This translates into CASSLGQGIAMIGYTF.

There are many counts of this clonotype. This sequence joins TRBV5-1 and TRBJ2-1; 8 bases align to TRBD2. Germline CDR1 reads SGHRS; CDR2 reads YFSETQ. The CDR3 is 16 amino acids. J gave up 14 bases and V 0 bases, and 16 bases lay outside the gene matches. CDR3 sequence (DNA): TGCGCCAGCAGCTTGGTAAGGGTTCGCCTTGGGACTAGAAAGTTCTTC. It yields the protein CASSLVRVRLGTRKFF.

The V call is TRBV7-9, the J call TRBJ2-7; D is possibly TRBD2 (6 bases). Trimming pared 5 bases from V and 7 bases from J, leaving 18 bases between. Germline lookup yields CDR1 SEHNR and CDR2 FQNEAQ (reference sequence). This CDR3 spans 14 amino acids. DNA for the CDR3: TGTGCCAGCAGCATTAGCAGCCGGGGGATGGAGCAGTACTTC. This sequence encodes CASSISSRGMEQYF.

The chain combines TRBV20-1 with TRBJ2-7; possible D gene TRBD1, 5 bases. This CDR3 is built from 16 residues. Germline loops: CDR1 DFQATT, CDR2 SNEGSKA (reference sequence). The V and J ends lost 0 bases and 0 bases respectively, with 15 bases between them. CDR3 nucleotides: TGCAGTGCTAGAGATAAAGGCAGGGCAATCTCCTACGAGCAGTACTTC. Translating gives CSARDKGRAISYEQYF.

This clonotype came up a few times. This chain joins TRBV4-2 and TRBJ2-1; maybe TRBD2 (5 bases). V shed 0 bases and J shed 6 bases, with 9 bases lying between them. Germline CDR1 and CDR2: LGHNA and YNFKEQ. The CDR3 covers 14 residues. The CDR3 nucleotides are TGTGCCAGCAGCCAAGAGAGACGGGGCAATGAGCAGTTCTTC. It codes for CASSQERRGNEQFF.

The chain is built from TRBV20-1 and TRBJ2-7; D not resolved. With 0 bases removed from V and 3 bases from J, the gap between germline ends came to 6 bases. Germline V CDR1 and CDR2: DFQATT, SNEGSKA (reference sequence). This CDR3 comprises 12 residues. In nucleotides, the CDR3 is TGCAGTGCTAGAGATACGGGCTACGAGCAGTACTTC. Amino acids: CSARDTGYEQYF.

This chain connects TRBV20-1 to TRBJ1-2; D is unresolved. The V gene lost 4 bases and the J gene lost 4 bases, with 10 bases spanning the gap. In germline, CDR1 is DFQATT, CDR2 SNEGSKA (reference sequence). CDR3 length equals 12 residues. The CDR3: CSAIRPGYGYTF. In DNA form, the CDR3 reads TGCAGTGCTATTCGACCGGGCTATGGCTACACCTTC.

This clonotype was counted between two and nine times. CDR3 protein: CASTLQFPSDTGELFF. CDR3 coding DNA: TGTGCCAGCACCCTTCAATTCCCTAGCGACACCGGGGAGCTGTTTTTT. V and J are TRBV7-9 and TRBJ2-2; D may be TRBD2 (6 bases). CDR1 and CDR2 from the germline V gene are SEHNR and FQNEAQ (reference sequence). The V end was cut by 7 bases, the J end by 3 bases, with 18 bases between. This CDR3 has 16 amino acids.

Only a few counts were recorded for this clonotype. The chain employs TRBV6-2 or TRBV6-3 and TRBJ1-5; no firm D call. This CDR3 has 12 amino acids. Trimming removed 7 bases at V and 3 bases at J, with 7 bases between. Germline values: CDR1 MNHEY, CDR2 SVGEGT. The CDR3 sequence is CASTDPNQPQHF. CDR3 nucleotides: TGTGCCAGCACCGACCCCAATCAGCCCCAGCATTTT.